The rows below give T cell receptor beta chains drawn from one sample of a study of spatial heterogeneity in lung cancer. MiXCR was run by TCRdb on the 5' RACE reads, yielding one entry per CDR3 protein. This sample carries more than 15,000 distinct CDR3 sequences, 6.2% of them seen once, and the ten largest clones take around 6.5%. The sequencing here drew on lung tumor tissue, taken at surgery. These receptors were taken from a male donor with early-stage non-small cell lung cancer. Each CDR3 is given with its conserved first and last residue. Fields, in order: clone size, D gene, V gene, J gene, CDR3 protein, CDR3 DNA. A D gene is named only where the DNA matches it firmly. A row's size may be missing; if present it is once, few, many or a size class.

many	NA	TRBV6-5	TRBJ2-7	CASSYDRTTRTYEQYF	TGTGCCAGCAGTTACGATCGGACAACACGAACCTACGAGCAGTACTTC
many	NA	TRBV28	TRBJ2-7	CASSFLRGTAPILTYEQYF	TGTGCCAGCAGTTTCCTCCGGGGGACAGCCCCCATTCTCACCTACGAGCAGTACTTC
many	NA	TRBV3-1	TRBJ2-6	CASSSLSGANVLTF	TGTGCCAGCAGCTCCCTATCTGGGGCCAACGTCCTGACTTTC
NA	TRBD2	TRBV11-2	TRBJ2-3	CASSIAGGDTQYF	TGTGCCAGCAGCATAGCGGGAGGGGATACGCAGTATTTT
many	NA	TRBV7-3	TRBJ2-1	CASSFTIYNEQFF	TGTGCCAGCAGCTTTACCATCTACAATGAGCAGTTCTTC
NA	NA	TRBV5-6	TRBJ1-2	CASSLFSGRHGYTF	TGTGCCAGCAGCTTGTTTTCCGGGCGGCATGGCTACACCTTC
many	TRBD2	TRBV12-3/TRBV12-4	TRBJ2-7	CASSSLREPDEQYF	TGTGCCAGCAGTTCCCTGCGGGAGCCCGACGAGCAGTACTTC
many	NA	TRBV28	TRBJ2-3	CASSLVGSSTDTQYF	TGTGCCAGCAGTTTGGTAGGGTCTAGCACAGATACGCAGTATTTT
many	TRBD2	TRBV20-1	TRBJ2-1	CSASGASGRGIGSNEQFF	TGCAGTGCTAGTGGGGCTAGCGGGAGGGGGATAGGGAGCAATGAGCAGTTCTTC
medium-sized	NA	TRBV5-6	TRBJ2-3	CASSLSRDPFFTDTQYF	TGTGCCAGCAGCTTGAGCAGGGACCCTTTCTTCACAGATACGCAGTATTTT
many	TRBD1	TRBV5-4	TRBJ2-7	CASSLGGGRVREQYF	TGTGCCAGCAGCTTGGGAGGGGGCAGGGTCCGCGAGCAGTACTTC
many	TRBD2	TRBV12-3/TRBV12-4	TRBJ2-7	CASSFSGRTYEQYF	TGTGCCAGCAGTTTTAGCGGGAGGACCTACGAGCAGTACTTC
many	TRBD1	TRBV9	TRBJ2-3	CASSVEGTGVPDTQYF	TGTGCCAGCAGCGTAGAAGGGACAGGGGTACCAGATACGCAGTATTTT
NA	TRBD1	TRBV27	TRBJ1-1	CASSSRQGNTEAFF	TGTGCCAGCAGTTCGCGACAGGGTAACACTGAAGCTTTCTTT
many	TRBD1	TRBV29-1	TRBJ2-7	CSVRQGAAATHYEQYF	TGCAGCGTTCGACAGGGGGCCGCTGCGACACACTACGAGCAGTACTTC
many	NA	TRBV6-5	TRBJ1-2	CASSQTLNYGYTF	TGTGCCAGCAGTCAGACACTGAACTATGGCTACACCTTC
many	NA	TRBV7-9	TRBJ1-4	CASSLVAGAVSYEKLFF	TGTGCCAGCAGCTTAGTCGCAGGAGCTGTATCCTATGAAAAACTGTTTTTT
many	NA	TRBV5-1	TRBJ2-4	CASSVEDGGRNIQYF	TGCGCCAGCAGCGTGGAGGATGGAGGAAGAAACATTCAGTACTTC
many	NA	TRBV3-1	TRBJ1-1	CASSQGERTEAFF	TGTGCCAGCAGCCAAGGCGAAAGGACTGAAGCTTTCTTT
many	NA	TRBV6-5	TRBJ2-3	CASSYGGSGDTQYF	TGTGCCAGCAGTTACGGTGGGAGTGGAGATACGCAGTATTTT
many	TRBD2	TRBV5-1	TRBJ2-5	CASSVRLAGGQETQYF	TGCGCCAGCAGCGTGCGACTAGCGGGGGGGCAAGAGACCCAGTACTTC
few	TRBD2	TRBV20-1	TRBJ2-7	CSARTVTSGRAYEQYF	TGCAGTGCTAGAACTGTGACTAGCGGGAGAGCCTACGAGCAGTACTTC
many	NA	TRBV5-1	TRBJ2-1	CASSLEPQSNEQFF	TGCGCCAGCAGCTTGGAACCCCAATCCAATGAGCAGTTCTTC
many	NA	TRBV20-1	TRBJ1-5	CSARERGAQPQHF	TGCAGTGCTAGGGAGAGGGGAGCTCAGCCCCAGCATTTT
NA	NA	TRBV3-1	TRBJ2-4	CASSRLGPLAKNIQYF	TGTGCCAGCAGCCGACTAGGACCTCTAGCCAAAAACATTCAGTACTTC
many	NA	TRBV7-2	TRBJ1-3	CASSLGGAGNTIYF	TGTGCCAGCAGCTTAGGTGGCGCGGGAAACACCATATATTTT
many	TRBD1	TRBV2	TRBJ2-3	CASGADRSTDTQYF	TGTGCCAGCGGGGCGGACAGGAGCACAGATACGCAGTATTTT
many	TRBD2	TRBV3-1	TRBJ2-1	CASSPGILAGGGPGNEQFF	TGTGCCAGCAGCCCAGGCATACTAGCGGGAGGCGGCCCGGGCAATGAGCAGTTCTTC
many	NA	TRBV6-2/TRBV6-3	TRBJ2-5	CASSYLGLGETQYF	TGTGCCAGCAGTTATTTAGGACTCGGGGAGACCCAGTACTTC
many	NA	TRBV4-2	TRBJ1-5	CASSQEGYSNQPQHF	TGTGCCAGCAGCCAAGAGGGGTACAGCAATCAGCCCCAGCATTTT
many	TRBD1	TRBV4-1	TRBJ2-5	CASRDRGRETQYF	TGCGCCAGCAGGGACAGGGGAAGAGAGACCCAGTACTTC
many	TRBD1	TRBV6-2/TRBV6-3	TRBJ1-2	CASSYPGRGLGYGYTF	TGTGCCAGCAGTTACCCCGGCAGGGGGCTAGGATATGGCTACACCTTC
many	TRBD2	TRBV20-1	TRBJ2-3	CSAPQGRGGDTQYF	TGCAGTGCCCCTCAAGGGAGGGGAGGAGATACGCAGTATTTT
many	NA	TRBV15	TRBJ2-7	CATSKTGLSYEQYF	TGTGCCACCAGCAAAACAGGGTTATCCTACGAGCAGTACTTC
NA	NA	TRBV18	TRBJ1-4	CASSRDGNEKLFF	TGTGCCAGCTCGAGGGACGGTAATGAAAAACTGTTTTTT
many	NA	TRBV5-6	TRBJ2-2	CASSFGRNTGELFF	TGTGCCAGCAGCTTTGGACGGAACACCGGGGAGCTGTTTTTT
many	NA	TRBV6-1	TRBJ1-1	CASSDMRSTEAFF	TGTGCCAGCAGTGACATGAGGAGCACTGAAGCTTTCTTT
NA	NA	TRBV19	TRBJ1-4	CAIRRQHNSNEKLFF	TGTGCCATCAGGAGGCAGCACAACTCTAATGAAAAACTGTTTTTT
NA	NA	TRBV28	TRBJ2-1	CASSFGDEQFF	TGTGCCAGCAGTTTTGGGGATGAGCAGTTCTTC
few	NA	TRBV28	TRBJ2-3	CASSPRGWGTDTQYF	TGTGCCAGCAGCCCCAGGGGCTGGGGCACAGATACGCAGTATTTT
few	TRBD1	TRBV12-3/TRBV12-4	TRBJ1-5	CASSLGDRGLYQPQHF	TGTGCCAGCAGTTTGGGAGACAGGGGGTTGTATCAGCCCCAGCATTTT
many	NA	TRBV7-2	TRBJ1-3	CASSFTGTGGNTIYF	TGTGCCAGCAGCTTCACAGGGACTGGTGGAAACACCATATATTTT
many	NA	TRBV10-3	TRBJ2-3	CAISPMDGTDTQYF	TGTGCCATCAGTCCTATGGACGGCACAGATACGCAGTATTTT
many	NA	TRBV28	TRBJ1-5	CASSFPGAGQPQHF	TGTGCCAGCAGTTTCCCAGGGGCCGGTCAGCCCCAGCATTTT
medium-sized	TRBD2	TRBV6-5	TRBJ2-1	CASSARDYPLYNEQFF	TGTGCCAGCAGTGCACGGGACTACCCTCTTTACAATGAGCAGTTCTTC
many	TRBD1	TRBV18	TRBJ2-7	CASSPGQGSYEQYF	TGTGCCAGCTCACCGGGACAGGGATCGTACGAGCAGTACTTC
many	NA	TRBV7-2	TRBJ2-7	CASSHAGSYEQYF	TGTGCCAGCAGCCATGCCGGGTCCTACGAGCAGTACTTC
many	NA	TRBV20-1	TRBJ1-1	CSAHPPGTGNTEAFF	TGCAGTGCACACCCCCCCGGGACGGGGAACACTGAAGCTTTCTTT
few	NA	TRBV5-1	TRBJ2-7	CASSLVAGPREQYF	TGCGCCAGCAGCTTGGTTGCGGGGCCTAGGGAGCAGTACTTC
NA	NA	TRBV10-3	TRBJ1-2	CAISESVDFGYTF	TGTGCCATCAGTGAGTCGGTAGATTTTGGCTACACCTTC
NA	TRBD1	TRBV18	TRBJ2-5	CASSPESGGLETQYF	TGTGCCAGCTCACCAGAATCAGGGGGCTTAGAGACCCAGTACTTC